This section outlines one T cell receptor (beta chain) sequence together with its context. Germline V CDR1 and CDR2: ENHRY, SYGVKD. Trimming cost V 0 bases and J 3 bases; bases outside gene matches: 2. CDR3 length: 15 amino acids. The data originate from a study of blood T cell repertoires in COVID-19. Sequencing used immunoSEQ multiplex PCR; TCRdb keeps in-frame clones, though not all of them. There are more than 200,000 clones in the sample; around 83% occur only once, and 7% to 10% lies in the top ten. This clonotype was obtained from a woman aged 45-65 years with acute or convalescent COVID-19. This chain links TRBV10-3 with TRBJ2-5; 9 nucleotides match TRBD2. Sequenced input: peripheral blood. CDR3 nucleotide sequence: TGTGCCATCAGTGAGTCGTTAGCGGGGGAAGAGACCCAGTACTTC. Translating gives CAISESLAGEETQYF.